A selection of T cell receptor beta chains follows, all from one sample in a study of blood T cell repertoires in COVID-19. Method: immunoSEQ multiplex PCR; TCRdb's copy keeps in-frame clones and lacks some. The sample consists of around 320,000 clones, approximately 85% of them appearing once. The specimen was peripheral blood. The receptors come from a human donor in a cohort sampled during active COVID-19. The CDR3 runs from the conserved cysteine through the conserved F or W. Each record gives: clone size, V gene, D gene, CDR3 length, J gene, CDR3 DNA, CDR3 protein. The D gene is left open where the match is weak. Clone size, where shown, is once, few, many, or a class for clones that have expanded.

>once|TRBV21-1|.|15|TRBJ1-1
TGTGCCAGCAGCGGCAAAGACAGGCTGGGGACTGAAGCTTTCTTT
CASSGKDRLGTEAFF
>.|TRBV5-4|TRBD2|16|TRBJ2-3
TGTGCCAGCAGCCCGGCCGGGAGGGGGAGCACAGATACGCAGTATTTT
CASSPAGRGSTDTQYF
>.|TRBV6-5|.|14|TRBJ2-6
TGTGCCAGCAGGAACCGAGGGGGGGCCAACGTCCTGACTTTC
CASRNRGGANVLTF
>.|TRBV25-1|TRBD2|13|TRBJ2-5
TGTGCCAGCAATAGCGGGGGTGGAGAGACCCAGTACTTC
CASNSGGGETQYF
>.|TRBV5-8|.|17|TRBJ1-4
TGTGCCAGCAGCCCCCGAAGGGGGACGGGAACTAATGAAAAACTGTTTTTT
CASSPRRGTGTNEKLFF
>.|TRBV20-1|.|10|TRBJ2-1
TGCAGTGCTTCTAGCTCTGAGCAGTTCTTC
CSASSSEQFF
>.|TRBV29-1|.|13|TRBJ1-1
TGCAGCGTCGACAGACCCTATGGCACTGAAGCTTTCTTT
CSVDRPYGTEAFF
>.|TRBV29-1|.|14|TRBJ1-1
TGCAGCGTGGACATGCAGGGGCTGGGCACTGAAGCTTTCTTT
CSVDMQGLGTEAFF
>few|TRBV7-9|.|13|TRBJ2-3
TGTGCCAGCAGCTTATTGGACTCAGATACGCAGTATTTT
CASSLLDSDTQYF
>.|TRBV27|.|13|TRBJ2-7
TGTGCCAGCAGTTTATCCAGGGTTGGGGAGCAGTACTTC
CASSLSRVGEQYF
>.|TRBV19|TRBD1|14|TRBJ2-7
TGTGCCAGTAGAGGACAGGTGAGCTCCTACGAGCAGTACTTC
CASRGQVSSYEQYF
>many|TRBV6-5|.|16|TRBJ1-6
TGTGCCAGCAGTTACTCGTCCTCTCAAGAGGGTTCACCCCTCCACTTT
CASSYSSSQEGSPLHF
>.|TRBV19|TRBD1|13|TRBJ1-2
TGTGCCAGTAGCCGGGACAGGGCATACGGCTACACCTTC
CASSRDRAYGYTF
>.|TRBV12-5|TRBD2|17|TRBJ2-5
TGTGCTAGTGGACCTGGGGATAGCGGGGGTGTTACAGAGACCCAGTACTTC
CASGPGDSGGVTETQYF
>.|TRBV5-4|.|14|TRBJ1-1
TGTGCCAGCAGCCCCACTGGCAGGGGACATGAAGCTTTCTTT
CASSPTGRGHEAFF
>.|TRBV5-1|.|14|TRBJ2-4
TGCGCCAGCAGCACGGAGAGCCCAAAAAACATTCAGTACTTC
CASSTESPKNIQYF
>.|TRBV10-1|.|14|TRBJ2-2
TGCGCCAGCAGTGGTAGACAGTCCACCGGGGAGCTGTTTTTT
CASSGRQSTGELFF
>.|TRBV5-1|.|13|TRBJ1-2
TGCGCCAGCAGCACAGGCGAAAACTATGGCTACACCTTC
CASSTGENYGYTF